A selection of T cell receptor beta chains follows, all from one sample in a study of radiotherapy plus CTLA-4 blockade in lung cancer. TCRdb's copy holds only in-frame clones and misses some; the assay was immunoSEQ multiplex PCR. The sample includes over 100,000 clones, 75% to 90% of them seen just once. Sequenced material: peripheral blood, taken from a patient treated with radiotherapy plus ipilimumab. These receptors all stem from a human donor with non-small cell lung cancer that progressed on radiotherapy plus ipilimumab. The CDR3 runs from the conserved cysteine through the conserved F or W. The D gene is left open where the match is weak. Size tells how often a clone was seen (once, few, many) or the class of an expanded clone, and some rows leave it out.

J gene: TRBJ2-2
clone size: .
V gene: TRBV20-1
D gene: .
CDR3 protein: CSAHTGELFF
CDR3 DNA: TGCAGTGCCCACACCGGGGAGCTGTTTTTT

J gene: TRBJ1-2
clone size: .
V gene: TRBV2
D gene: .
CDR3 protein: CASSVESYGYTF
CDR3 DNA: TGTGCCAGCAGTGTCGAGAGCTATGGCTACACCTTC

J gene: TRBJ2-1
clone size: once
V gene: TRBV4-1
D gene: .
CDR3 protein: CASSQDWDEQFF
CDR3 DNA: TGCGCCAGCAGCCAAGATTGGGATGAGCAGTTCTTC

J gene: TRBJ1-1
clone size: .
V gene: TRBV5-1
D gene: TRBD1
CDR3 protein: CASRAGQGPNTEAFF
CDR3 DNA: TGCGCCAGCAGGGCTGGACAGGGACCAAACACTGAAGCTTTCTTT

J gene: TRBJ2-3
clone size: .
V gene: TRBV11-2
D gene: .
CDR3 protein: CASSPTGAGKKDTQYF
CDR3 DNA: TGTGCCAGCAGCCCAACGGGGGCGGGAAAGAAAGATACGCAGTATTTT

J gene: TRBJ2-6
clone size: .
V gene: TRBV2
D gene: .
CDR3 protein: CASSDTGANVLTF
CDR3 DNA: TGTGCCAGCAGTGATACTGGGGCCAACGTCCTGACTTTC

J gene: TRBJ2-1
clone size: .
V gene: TRBV2
D gene: TRBD2
CDR3 protein: CASGPQGFGTSGRKVNEQFF
CDR3 DNA: TGTGCCAGCGGTCCCCAGGGGTTTGGGACTAGCGGGAGGAAGGTAAATGAGCAGTTCTTC

J gene: TRBJ2-1
clone size: .
V gene: TRBV5-8
D gene: .
CDR3 protein: CASSLRVGLAIYNEQFF
CDR3 DNA: TGTGCCAGCAGCTTGCGGGTGGGGCTAGCGATTTACAATGAGCAGTTCTTC

J gene: TRBJ2-7
clone size: .
V gene: TRBV29-1
D gene: TRBD2
CDR3 protein: CSVSSTSASSYEQYF
CDR3 DNA: TGCAGCGTTTCCTCTACTAGCGCCAGCTCCTACGAGCAGTACTTC

J gene: TRBJ2-7
clone size: .
V gene: TRBV2
D gene: TRBD2
CDR3 protein: CASSSGGPPYEQYF
CDR3 DNA: TGTGCCAGCAGCTCGGGAGGCCCCCCCTACGAGCAGTACTTC

J gene: TRBJ2-1
clone size: once
V gene: TRBV6-1
D gene: TRBD2
CDR3 protein: CASTRAGFEQFF
CDR3 DNA: TGTGCCAGCACCCGAGCGGGGTTTGAGCAGTTCTTC

J gene: TRBJ2-3
clone size: .
V gene: TRBV15
D gene: .
CDR3 protein: CATSRGPGDTDTQYF
CDR3 DNA: TGTGCCACCAGCCGAGGCCCGGGGGACACAGATACGCAGTATTTT

J gene: TRBJ1-3
clone size: .
V gene: TRBV4-1
D gene: TRBD1
CDR3 protein: CASSQRQGLGNTIYF
CDR3 DNA: TGCGCCAGCAGCCAGAGACAGGGGCTAGGAAACACCATATATTTT

J gene: TRBJ1-2
clone size: .
V gene: TRBV5-6
D gene: .
CDR3 protein: CASSIQADGGYTF
CDR3 DNA: TGTGCCAGCAGCATCCAAGCGGATGGTGGCTACACCTTC

J gene: TRBJ1-2
clone size: .
V gene: TRBV9
D gene: .
CDR3 protein: CASSVGGYPPSRPGYTF
CDR3 DNA: TGTGCCAGCAGCGTAGGTGGCTACCCTCCTAGCCGCCCTGGCTACACCTTC

J gene: TRBJ2-5
clone size: once
V gene: TRBV5-1
D gene: .
CDR3 protein: CASRKGLGETQYF
CDR3 DNA: TGCGCCAGCAGGAAGGGCCTGGGGGAGACCCAGTACTTC

J gene: TRBJ2-3
clone size: .
V gene: TRBV7-7
D gene: .
CDR3 protein: CAGAGRPSTDTQYF
CDR3 DNA: TGTGCTGGCGCTGGGAGACCGAGCACAGATACGCAGTATTTT

J gene: TRBJ1-4
clone size: .
V gene: TRBV19
D gene: .
CDR3 protein: CASRRTSNEKLFF
CDR3 DNA: TGTGCCAGTAGGCGGACATCGAATGAAAAACTGTTTTTT

J gene: TRBJ2-2
clone size: .
V gene: TRBV29-1
D gene: .
CDR3 protein: CSVAPMASNTGELFF
CDR3 DNA: TGCAGCGTTGCCCCGATGGCGTCAAACACCGGGGAGCTGTTTTTT

J gene: TRBJ2-1
clone size: .
V gene: TRBV7-9
D gene: TRBD2
CDR3 protein: CASSLGGGFYNEQFF
CDR3 DNA: TGTGCCAGCAGCCTGGGCGGGGGGTTTTACAATGAGCAGTTCTTC

J gene: TRBJ2-7
clone size: once
V gene: TRBV7-2
D gene: TRBD1
CDR3 protein: CASSERTGYEQYF
CDR3 DNA: TGTGCCAGCAGCGAGAGGACAGGTTACGAGCAGTACTTC

J gene: TRBJ1-2
clone size: .
V gene: TRBV30
D gene: .
CDR3 protein: CAWSVLAGLGYTF
CDR3 DNA: TGTGCCTGGAGTGTTCTGGCAGGACTTGGCTACACCTTC

J gene: TRBJ2-2
clone size: .
V gene: TRBV9
D gene: TRBD1
CDR3 protein: CASSAGTGQGTGELFF
CDR3 DNA: TGTGCCAGCAGCGCCGGGACAGGGCAAGGGACCGGGGAGCTGTTTTTT

J gene: TRBJ2-2
clone size: .
V gene: TRBV13
D gene: .
CDR3 protein: CASSSSWGELFF
CDR3 DNA: TGTGCCAGCAGCTCCTCGTGGGGGGAGCTGTTTTTT

J gene: TRBJ2-7
clone size: .
V gene: TRBV11-3
D gene: .
CDR3 protein: CASTGGRGPPVNLEQYF
CDR3 DNA: TGTGCCAGCACTGGAGGCCGGGGACCCCCCGTTAATCTCGAGCAGTACTTC

J gene: TRBJ2-1
clone size: .
V gene: TRBV5-6
D gene: .
CDR3 protein: CASSTKNSYNEQFF
CDR3 DNA: TGTGCCAGCAGCACAAAGAACTCCTACAATGAGCAGTTCTTC

J gene: TRBJ2-7
clone size: .
V gene: TRBV28
D gene: .
CDR3 protein: CASGDYYEQYF
CDR3 DNA: TGTGCCAGCGGTGACTACTACGAGCAGTACTTC

J gene: TRBJ2-1
clone size: .
V gene: TRBV21-1
D gene: .
CDR3 protein: CASSNRDSTTVYNEQFF
CDR3 DNA: TGTGCCAGCAGCAACCGGGACTCAACGACGGTCTACAATGAGCAGTTCTTC

J gene: TRBJ2-5
clone size: .
V gene: TRBV6-6
D gene: .
CDR3 protein: CASSYSGGIQETQYF
CDR3 DNA: TGTGCCAGCAGTTACTCGGGCGGTATACAAGAGACCCAGTACTTC

J gene: TRBJ1-5
clone size: .
V gene: TRBV5-1
D gene: TRBD1
CDR3 protein: CASSSGTGVEQPQHF
CDR3 DNA: TGCGCCAGCAGCTCCGGGACAGGGGTGGAACAGCCCCAGCATTTT

J gene: TRBJ2-3
clone size: .
V gene: TRBV7-9
D gene: .
CDR3 protein: CASSSPGADTQYF
CDR3 DNA: TGTGCCAGCAGCTCCCCTGGCGCAGATACGCAGTATTTT

J gene: TRBJ2-7
clone size: .
V gene: TRBV25-1
D gene: TRBD1
CDR3 protein: CASRLDRGPYEQYF
CDR3 DNA: TGTGCCAGCAGACTTGACAGGGGCCCCTACGAGCAGTACTTC

J gene: TRBJ1-4
clone size: .
V gene: TRBV5-1
D gene: .
CDR3 protein: CASSIRGPTNEKLFF
CDR3 DNA: TGCGCCAGCTCGATTAGGGGTCCGACTAATGAAAAACTGTTTTTT

J gene: TRBJ2-7
clone size: .
V gene: TRBV7-2
D gene: TRBD1
CDR3 protein: CASRRQGARYEQYF
CDR3 DNA: TGTGCCAGCAGGAGACAGGGGGCCAGATACGAGCAGTACTTC

J gene: TRBJ1-3
clone size: .
V gene: TRBV9
D gene: .
CDR3 protein: CASSVGGVGVSGNTIYF
CDR3 DNA: TGTGCCAGCAGCGTAGGAGGTGTAGGAGTATCTGGAAACACCATATATTTT

J gene: TRBJ1-3
clone size: .
V gene: TRBV12-5
D gene: .
CDR3 protein: CASGQSSSGNTIYF
CDR3 DNA: TGTGCTAGTGGTCAGAGTAGCTCTGGAAACACCATATATTTT

J gene: TRBJ1-5
clone size: few
V gene: TRBV7-8
D gene: .
CDR3 protein: CASSPWPWDGENSNQPQHF
CDR3 DNA: TGTGCCAGCAGCCCCTGGCCTTGGGACGGCGAAAATAGCAATCAGCCCCAGCATTTT

J gene: TRBJ2-1
clone size: .
V gene: TRBV6-1
D gene: .
CDR3 protein: CASSETGYNEQFF
CDR3 DNA: TGTGCCAGCAGCGAGACGGGTTACAATGAGCAGTTCTTC

J gene: TRBJ1-5
clone size: .
V gene: TRBV19
D gene: .
CDR3 protein: CASNPGTLQPQHF
CDR3 DNA: TGTGCCTCGAATCCGGGGACGCTCCAGCCCCAGCATTTT

J gene: TRBJ2-6
clone size: .
V gene: TRBV2
D gene: .
CDR3 protein: CASSEALGAGANVLTF
CDR3 DNA: TGTGCCAGCAGTGAAGCGCTAGGGGCTGGGGCCAACGTCCTGACTTTC

J gene: TRBJ2-1
clone size: .
V gene: TRBV6-5
D gene: .
CDR3 protein: CASTLSGSSYNEQFF
CDR3 DNA: TGTGCCAGCACCCTCTCCGGAAGCTCCTACAATGAGCAGTTCTTC